One T cell receptor beta chain is described in this entry. This CDR3 comprises 15 residues. Trimming at V came to 5 bases and at J to 4 bases, leaving 8 bases not matched to a gene. Germline CDR1 is MNHEY and CDR2 is SMNVEV (reference sequence). The source of the sample is a study of shared clonotypes between healthy human individuals. Naive CD8 cells comprised CD45RO-negative, CCR7-positively selected cells, excluding terminally differentiated effector memory CD45RA+ cells. Clones were sequenced by immunoSEQ multiplex PCR, and TCRdb holds only the in-frame ones, with some missing. The sample yields about 700,000 clones, 92% seen once.

Sequences were obtained from naive CD8+ T cells sorted from blood. This clonotype was sampled from a young man in good health. The J gene is TRBJ2-5, the V gene TRBV27; 9 bases align to TRBD1. This CDR3 reads CASSTNGQGLETQYF. The CDR3 coding sequence is TGTGCCAGCAGTACGAATGGACAGGGGTTAGAGACCCAGTACTTC.